This T cell receptor beta chain came from a study of blood T cell repertoires in COVID-19. About the study: Spain, Italy and the United States supplied samples that represented acute and convalescent COVID-19. Sample material is recorded as cDNA or gDNA derived from T cells, B-cell-depleted T cells, or PBMCs.

The CDR3 consists of 14 residues. V dropped 2 bases and J dropped 6 bases, with 10 bases sitting between them. Germline CDR1 SGHVS, CDR2 FNYEAQ. Seattle participants joined during active infection and were tracked over time. Clones were sequenced by immunoSEQ multiplex PCR, and TCRdb holds only the in-frame ones, with some missing. Seen here are fewer than 350,000 clones, roughly nine tenths observed once, and the top ten hold approximately 12%. The sequencing input was peripheral blood. The chain links TRBV7-6 to TRBJ2-2; a weak D match, TRBD1 (6 bases). The TCR originated in a woman in her twenties or thirties with COVID-19, enrolled during active disease. CDR3 sequence: CASSLTGTAGELFF. For the CDR3, the DNA is TGTGCCAGCAGCTTAACAGGGACGGCCGGGGAGCTGTTTTTT. The full variable domain, rest sourced from reference TRBV7-6 and TRBJ2-2, is GAGVSQSPRYKVTKRGQDVALRCDPISGHVSLYWYRQALGQGPEFLTYFNYEAQQDKSGLPNDRFSAERPEGSISTLTIQRTEQRDSAMYRCASSLTGTAGELFFGEGSRLTVL.